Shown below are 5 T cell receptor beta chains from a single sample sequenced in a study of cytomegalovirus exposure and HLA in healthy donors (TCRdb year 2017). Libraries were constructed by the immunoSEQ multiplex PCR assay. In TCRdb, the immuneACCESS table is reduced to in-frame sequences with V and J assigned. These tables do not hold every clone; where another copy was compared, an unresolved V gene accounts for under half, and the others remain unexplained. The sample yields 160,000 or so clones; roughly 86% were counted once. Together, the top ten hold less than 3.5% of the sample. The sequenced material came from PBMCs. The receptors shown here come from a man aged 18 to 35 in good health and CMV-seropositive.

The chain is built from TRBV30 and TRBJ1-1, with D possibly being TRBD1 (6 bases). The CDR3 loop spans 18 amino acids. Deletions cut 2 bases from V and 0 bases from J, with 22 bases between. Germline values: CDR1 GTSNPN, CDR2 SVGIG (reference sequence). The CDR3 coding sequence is TGTGCCTGGAGTACTCCCCGGGGGGGGCGTGTGATGAACACTGAAGCTTTCTTT. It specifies CAWSTPRGGRVMNTEAFF. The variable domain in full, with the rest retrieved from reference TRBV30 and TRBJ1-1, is SQTIHQWPATLVQPVGSPLSLECTVEGTSNPNLYWYRQAAGRGLQLLFYSVGIGQISSEVPQNLSASRPQDRQFILSSKKLLLSDSGFYLCAWSTPRGGRVMNTEAFFGQGTRLTVV.

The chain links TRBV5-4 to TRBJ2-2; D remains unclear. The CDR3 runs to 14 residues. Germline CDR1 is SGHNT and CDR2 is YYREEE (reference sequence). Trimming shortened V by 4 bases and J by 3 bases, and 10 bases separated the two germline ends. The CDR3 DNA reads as TGTGCCAGCAGCCGTGACACCGACACCGGGGAGCTGTTTTTT. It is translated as CASSRDTDTGELFF.

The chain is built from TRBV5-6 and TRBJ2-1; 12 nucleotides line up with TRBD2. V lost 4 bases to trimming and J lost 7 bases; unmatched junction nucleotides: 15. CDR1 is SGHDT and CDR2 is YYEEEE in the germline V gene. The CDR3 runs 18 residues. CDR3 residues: CASSRGLAGRGLANEQFF. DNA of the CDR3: TGTGCCAGCAGCCGAGGACTAGCGGGAAGAGGGTTAGCGAATGAGCAGTTCTTC.

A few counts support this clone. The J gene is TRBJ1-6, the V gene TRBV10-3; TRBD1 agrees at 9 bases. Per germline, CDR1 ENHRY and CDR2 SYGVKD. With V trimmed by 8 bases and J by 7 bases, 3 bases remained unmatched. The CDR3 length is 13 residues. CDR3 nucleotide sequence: TGTGCCATCGGGGACAGGGTGAATTCACCCCTCCACTTT. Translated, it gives CAIGDRVNSPLHF.

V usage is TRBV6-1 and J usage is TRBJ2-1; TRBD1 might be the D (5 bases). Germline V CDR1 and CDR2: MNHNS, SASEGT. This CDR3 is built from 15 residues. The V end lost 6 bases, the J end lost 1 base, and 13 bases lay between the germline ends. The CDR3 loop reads CASRLTELSYNEQFF. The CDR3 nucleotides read TGTGCCAGCAGATTGACAGAACTATCCTACAATGAGCAGTTCTTC.